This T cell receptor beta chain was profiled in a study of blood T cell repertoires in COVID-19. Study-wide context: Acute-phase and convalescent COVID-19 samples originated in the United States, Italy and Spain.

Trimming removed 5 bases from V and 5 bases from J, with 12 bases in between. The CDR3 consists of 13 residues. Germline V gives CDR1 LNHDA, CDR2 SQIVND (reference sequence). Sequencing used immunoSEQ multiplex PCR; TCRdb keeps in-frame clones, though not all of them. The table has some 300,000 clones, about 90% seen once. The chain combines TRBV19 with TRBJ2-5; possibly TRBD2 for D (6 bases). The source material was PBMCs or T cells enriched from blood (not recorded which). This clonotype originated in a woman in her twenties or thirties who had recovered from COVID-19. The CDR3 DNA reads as TGTGCCAGTAGTGGAGGGAGTGGGGAGACCCAGTACTTC. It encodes CASSGGSGETQYF.